A single sample is the source of the 20 T cell receptor beta chains below, sequenced in a study of shared clonotypes between healthy human individuals. Data came from immunoSEQ multiplex PCR; TCRdb stores just in-frame clones and leaves some out. The repertoire has a few million clones, just over 90% of them found once; the top ten carry around 0.4%. The sample was naive CD4+ T cells from PBMCs. Subset in this sample: CD45RA+ positively selected. The receptors stem from a man between 18 and 29 years old in good health. Some clones in this sample may be carry-over from other donors' samples.

The rearrangement joins TRBV18 to TRBJ2-3; no reliable D call. CDR3 length: 14 residues. CDR1 is KGHSH, CDR2 LQKENI, per germline. The V and J ends lost 3 bases and 4 bases respectively, with 11 bases between them. The CDR3 region is CASSPYGRADTQYF. Written as DNA, the CDR3 is TGTGCCAGCTCACCTTATGGCCGCGCAGATACGCAGTATTTT.

The chain has TRBV11-2 and TRBJ1-2; possible D gene TRBD1, 5 bases. V was pared by 5 bases and J by 3 bases, with 13 bases between. CDR1 and CDR2 from the germline V gene are SGHAT and FQNNGV. The CDR3 has 14 residues. CDR3 DNA: TGTGCCAGCAGCCCGACCGTAGGGGACTATGGCTACACCTTC. The encoded protein is CASSPTVGDYGYTF.

V is TRBV4-1 and J is TRBJ1-2; 8 bases map to TRBD1. Trimming took 1 base from V and 4 from J; bases not matched to a gene: 2. Looked up from germline, CDR1 is MGHRA and CDR2 is YSYEKL. The CDR3 totals 14 residues. CDR3 sequence: CASSQGTGSYGYTF. In nucleotides, the CDR3 is TGCGCCAGCAGCCAAGGGACAGGGTCCTATGGCTACACCTTC.

This clone was counted a few times. The CDR3 protein is CASGAGADGYTF. The CDR3 coding sequence is TGTGCCAGCGGAGCGGGGGCAGATGGCTACACCTTC. The chain combines TRBV28 with TRBJ1-2; tentatively, D is TRBD1 (6 bases). V dropped 8 bases and J dropped 6 bases, with 13 bases sitting between them. Germline V CDR1 and CDR2: MDHEN, SYDVKM. The CDR3 totals 12 residues.

This chain uses TRBV25-1 with TRBJ2-7; 12 positions match TRBD2. Germline lookup yields CDR1 MGHDK and CDR2 SYGVNS. V lost 4 bases, J lost 2 bases, and 6 bases stayed unmatched. The CDR3 length is 16 residues. DNA for the CDR3: TGTGCCAGCAGTGGTCGACTAGCGGGGGTAACCTACGAGCAGTACTTC. Translated: CASSGRLAGVTYEQYF.

The J gene is TRBJ2-3, the V gene TRBV11-3; tentative D call: TRBD2 (6 bases). V gave up 5 bases and J gave up 1 base, with 16 bases separating them. The CDR3 spans 16 residues. Germline V gene sequence: CDR1 SGHNT, CDR2 YENEEA. CDR3 amino acids: CASSPMGGGGTDTQYF. CDR3 in DNA: TGTGCCAGCAGCCCGATGGGGGGAGGCGGCACAGATACGCAGTATTTT. The full variable domain, with the rest looked up from reference TRBV11-3 and TRBJ2-3, is EAGVVQSPRYKIIEKKQPVAFWCNPISGHNTLYWYLQNLGQGPELLIRYENEEAVDDSQLPKDRFSAERLKGVDSTLKIQPAELGDSAVYLCASSPMGGGGTDTQYFGPGTRLTVL.

The CDR3 spells CASSLGPGQLNTGELFF. For the CDR3, the DNA is TGTGCCAGCAGCCTCGGTCCGGGACAGCTTAACACCGGGGAGCTGTTTTTT. The rearrangement joins TRBV9 to TRBJ2-2, with 7 bases aligning to TRBD1. CDR3 size: 17 residues. Germline V lookup: CDR1 SGDLS, CDR2 YYNGEE. V was clipped by 4 bases and J by 2 bases; unmatched bases: 11.

The chain couples TRBV20-1 to TRBJ2-7; 7 positions agree with TRBD2. The CDR3 has 11 residues. CDR1 is DFQATT and CDR2 is SNEGSKA in the germline V gene (reference sequence). Losses at the gene ends were 5 bases for V and 7 bases for J; bases not matched to a gene: 5. CDR3 sequence: CSARTSWEQYF. CDR3 DNA sequence: TGCAGTGCTCGGACTAGTTGGGAGCAGTACTTC.

Regarding this clone: Other DNA sequences in this sample translate to the same CDR3. V usage is TRBV18 and J usage is TRBJ2-3; TRBD2 aligns across 8 bases. CDR1 and CDR2 from the germline V gene are KGHSH and LQKENI. CDR3 length: 16 residues. Trimming removed 2 bases from V and 0 bases from J; junction bases left unmatched: 4. CDR3 in DNA: TGTGCCAGCTCACCAGGACTAGCAGCAAGCACAGATACGCAGTATTTT. This codes for CASSPGLAASTDTQYF.

This rearrangement joins TRBV5-5 to TRBJ2-3; maybe TRBD1 (6 bases). CDR1 and CDR2 (germline): SGHKS, YYEKEE (reference sequence). This CDR3 is 13 amino acids long. The V and J ends lost 4 bases and 5 bases respectively, with 11 bases between them. The chain's CDR3 is CASSAAGVDTQYF. The CDR3 bases are TGTGCCAGCAGCGCAGCAGGGGTAGATACGCAGTATTTT.

V usage is TRBV2 and J usage is TRBJ2-3; weak D call: TRBD1 (6 bases). CDR1 SNHLY and CDR2 FYNNEI come from the germline V gene. This CDR3 is 14 amino acids long. V shed 5 bases and J shed 3 bases, with 12 bases lying between them. The CDR3 DNA follows: TGTGCCAGCAGTTCACGGACAGTTACAGATACGCAGTATTTT. It translates to CASSSRTVTDTQYF.

The rearrangement joins TRBV9 to TRBJ2-5; 13 bases agree with TRBD2. The CDR3 has 17 amino acids. The J segment lost 5 bases and the V segment lost 2 bases, leaving 9 bases of the junction unmatched. Germline lookup yields CDR1 SGDLS and CDR2 YYNGEE. CDR3 residues: CASSVASGTSGKETQYF. CDR3 sequence (DNA): TGTGCCAGCAGCGTTGCGTCGGGGACTAGCGGGAAGGAGACCCAGTACTTC.

J is TRBJ1-4 and V is TRBV6-1; D is unresolved. V lost 6 bases and J lost 6, with 14 bases in between. The V gene's germline CDR1 is MNHNS and CDR2 SASEGT. The CDR3 covers 14 residues. The CDR3 DNA sequence: TGTGCCAGCAGGTCGGGGAAGGGAGATGAAAAACTGTTTTTT. It yields the protein CASRSGKGDEKLFF.

This clone was counted only a few times. This chain joins TRBV19 and TRBJ1-1; TRBD1 might be the D (5 bases). This CDR3 contains 13 residues. Trimming stripped 7 bases from V and 5 bases from J, with 14 bases between. Germline-derived CDR1 and CDR2 are LNHDA and SQIVND (reference sequence). CDR3: CASTISGGTEAFF. In DNA, the CDR3 is TGTGCCAGTACAATCTCGGGGGGGACTGAAGCTTTCTTT.

This chain links TRBV13 with TRBJ1-4; TRBD1 agrees at 10 bases. CDR1 and CDR2 from the germline V gene are PRHDT and FYEKMQ (reference sequence). Trimming cost V 7 bases and J 7 bases; bases outside gene matches: 3. The CDR3 has 13 amino acids. CDR3 bases: TGTGCCAGCACGGACAGGGGGAGTGAAAAACTGTTTTTT. Protein sequence: CASTDRGSEKLFF.

The chain links TRBV6-1 to TRBJ2-7; TRBD1 or TRBD2 may be the D gene (5 bases each). From germline, CDR1 is MNHNS and CDR2 SASEGT. The CDR3 is 15 amino acids. Trimming took 8 bases from V and 0 from J, leaving 17 bases between them. The CDR3 DNA reads TGTGCCAGCCTCCGGGGCGACGCGCTCTCCTACGAGCAGTACTTC. Amino acid sequence: CASLRGDALSYEQYF.

The rearrangement links TRBV28 to TRBJ1-5, with 9 bases aligning to TRBD1. CDR3 length: 15 residues. V gave up 4 bases and J gave up 6 bases; unmatched junction bases: 7. Germline CDR1 MDHEN, CDR2 SYDVKM. Here the CDR3 reads CASSSRDRVSQPQHF. As DNA, the CDR3 is TGTGCCAGCAGTTCCCGGGACAGGGTTAGTCAGCCCCAGCATTTT.

This clone was detected only a few times. CDR3 sequence (DNA): TGTGCCAGTAGTAAGGGAACTGAAGCTTTCTTT. This encodes CASSKGTEAFF. The chain joins TRBV19 to TRBJ1-1, with D hard to call. This CDR3 comprises 11 residues. CDR1 and CDR2 (germline): LNHDA, SQIVND (reference sequence). Trimming removed 4 bases from V and 5 bases from J, with 5 bases in between.

The rearrangement uses TRBV7-2 and TRBJ1-2; TRBD1 matches at 7 bases. Germline assignment: CDR1 SGHTA and CDR2 FQGNSA. V lost 3 bases to trimming and J lost 1 base; unmatched junction nucleotides: 5. The CDR3 sequence is 15 residues long. The CDR3 protein is CASSFGGDSNYGYTF. CDR3 DNA sequence: TGTGCCAGCAGCTTTGGGGGGGACAGTAACTATGGCTACACCTTC. Complete variable domain (other parts from reference TRBV7-2 and TRBJ1-2): GAGVSQSPSNKVTEKGKDVELRCDPISGHTALYWYRQSLGQGLEFLIYFQGNSAPDKSGLPSDRFSAERTGGSVSTLTIQRTQQEDSAVYLCASSFGGDSNYGYTFGSGTRLTVV.

This clone was counted between two and nine times. The chain carries TRBV30 and TRBJ1-3, with D possibly matching TRBD1 (5 bases). Germline loops: CDR1 GTSNPN, CDR2 SVGIG (reference sequence). V lost 6 bases and J 6 bases, leaving 12 bases between the germline ends. This CDR3 spans 12 amino acids. The CDR3 DNA sequence: TGTGCCTGCGAACAGGTTCTAAACACCATATATTTT. Translating it yields CACEQVLNTIYF.